The 22 T cell receptor beta chains below all came from one sample that was sequenced in a study of T cell repertoires in cytomegalovirus infection. One entry per CDR3 protein results from TCRdb running MiXCR on the reads. Here the sample spans roughly 150,000 distinct CDR3 sequences, 20% to 25% being singletons. What was sequenced was PBMCs. The receptors were sampled from a human donor in good health (CMV status not recorded). Some clones in this sample may be carry-over from other donors' samples.

The table lists this clonotype with many counts. The CDR3 spells CASQGGGSYNEQFF. CDR3 nucleotide sequence: TGTGCCAGTCAGGGGGGTGGATCCTACAATGAGCAGTTCTTC. This chain joins TRBV7-2 and TRBJ2-1; the D gene is possibly TRBD1 (7 bases). CDR3 length equals 14 residues. Germline CDR1 SGHTA, CDR2 FQGNSA. The V and J ends lost 9 bases and 1 base respectively, with 13 bases between them. The variable domain in full, with the rest retrieved from reference TRBV7-2 and TRBJ2-1, is GAGVSQSPSNKVTEKGKDVELRCDPISGHTALYWYRQSLGQGLEFLIYFQGNSAPDKSGLPSDRFSAERTGGSVSTLTIQRTQQEDSAVYLCASQGGGSYNEQFFGPGTRLTVL.

The chain recombines TRBV2 with TRBJ2-1, with 12 positions matching TRBD2. The CDR3 has 15 residues. Germline V lookup: CDR1 SNHLY, CDR2 FYNNEI. The junction had 5 bases not matched to a gene; V was cut back by 2 bases and J by 9 bases. The CDR3, as DNA: TGTGCCAGCAGTGAAACTAGCGGGAGGCATAGTGAGCAGTTCTTC. Translating gives CASSETSGRHSEQFF.

In its sample, this clonotype was seen many times. CDR3 nucleotide sequence: TGTGCCAGCAGCTTAAGCGGGGCGAGCTCCTACAATGAGCAGTTCTTC. It yields the protein CASSLSGASSYNEQFF. The V gene is TRBV7-2, the J gene TRBJ2-1, with 7 nucleotides matching TRBD2. CDR3 size: 16 residues. Germline V gives CDR1 SGHTA, CDR2 FQGNSA. V was pared by 2 bases and J by 0 bases, with 4 bases of the junction left unmatched.

The chain recombines TRBV28 with TRBJ2-3; D is perhaps TRBD2 (5 bases). The germline V and J ends were trimmed by 3 bases and 8 bases, with 18 bases remaining between them. CDR1 and CDR2 (germline): MDHEN, SYDVKM. The CDR3 has 15 amino acids. CDR3 DNA sequence: TGTGCCAGCAGTTTGGTCGAGAGGGCCTCAGGTACGCAGTATTTT. Residues: CASSLVERASGTQYF.

This clonotype has a count of ten or more. The V gene is TRBV7-6, the J gene TRBJ2-3; TRBD1 aligns across 10 bases. The CDR3 covers 16 residues. J gave up 2 bases and V 8 bases, and 10 bases lay outside the gene matches. Germline-derived CDR1 and CDR2 are SGHVS and FNYEAQ. In DNA form, the CDR3 reads TGTGCCAGCTCTCCCTCCGGGACAGGGGCCACAGATACGCAGTATTTT. This gives the protein CASSPSGTGATDTQYF.

The V gene is TRBV18, the J gene TRBJ1-5; TRBD1 might be the D (5 bases). CDR3 length equals 16 residues. CDR1 and CDR2 (germline): KGHSH, LQKENI. V shed 6 bases and J shed 4 bases, with 19 bases lying between them. CDR3 residues: CASSPNQPGGNQPQHF. The CDR3 DNA reads TGTGCCAGCTCCCCCAATCAACCGGGGGGTAATCAGCCCCAGCATTTT. The full variable domain, rest sourced from reference TRBV18 and TRBJ1-5, is NAGVMQNPRHLVRRRGQEARLRCSPMKGHSHVYWYRQLPEEGLKFMVYLQKENIIDESGMPKERFSAEFPKEGPSILRIQQVVRGDSAAYFCASSPNQPGGNQPQHFGDGTRLSIL.

Notes on this clonotype: The junction shows a germline mismatch at one end, possibly a read error. The V call is TRBV18, the J call TRBJ2-5; 7 bases line up with TRBD2. The germline CDR1 and CDR2 sequences are KGHSH and LQKENI. The CDR3 is made up of 15 amino acids. CDR3 nucleotides: TGTGCCAGCTCACCGTTCACGACTAGCCTAGAGATCCAGTACTTC. It is translated as CASSPFTTSLEIQYF.

This clonotype was recorded at least ten times. This chain connects TRBV7-8 to TRBJ2-6; 11 bases match TRBD1. The V segment lost 5 bases and the J segment 0 bases; nucleotides outside the gene matches: 9. Germline V gives CDR1 SGHVS, CDR2 FQNEAQ. There are 19 residues in the CDR3. CDR3 sequence reads: CASSAWTGGAGSGANVLTF. DNA for the CDR3: TGTGCCAGCAGCGCATGGACAGGGGGCGCCGGCTCTGGGGCCAACGTCCTGACTTTC.

V gene TRBV30 combines with J gene TRBJ2-1; D is possibly TRBD2 (6 bases). The CDR3 sequence is 15 residues long. In germline, CDR1 is GTSNPN, CDR2 SVGIG (reference sequence). Trimming shortened V by 4 bases and J by 0 bases, and 13 bases separated the two germline ends. The CDR3 bases are TGTGCCTGGAACCGACGGGGGTCCTCCTACAATGAGCAGTTCTTC. Translated, it gives CAWNRRGSSYNEQFF.

The chain combines TRBV6-2 or TRBV6-3 with TRBJ2-7; perhaps TRBD1 as D (6 bases). The germline V gene encodes CDR1 MNHEY and CDR2 SVGEGT. There are 16 residues in the CDR3. V was pared by 0 bases and J by 2 bases, with 14 bases between. The DNA for the CDR3 is TGTGCCAGCAGTTACTCGATTGACAGGCCCGCCTACGAGCAGTACTTC. Its translation is CASSYSIDRPAYEQYF.

This clonotype has more than one count but fewer than ten. The J gene is TRBJ2-2, the V gene TRBV7-9, with 7 bases fitting TRBD2. Germline assignment: CDR1 SEHNR and CDR2 FQNEAQ (reference sequence). The ends lost 1 base at V and 5 bases at J; junction bases unmatched: 1. This CDR3 comprises 14 residues. The CDR3 sequence: CASSLVGGTGELFF. The CDR3 bases are TGTGCCAGCAGCTTAGTCGGGGGGACCGGGGAGCTGTTTTTT.

This clonotype was seen more than once but under ten times. The chain joins TRBV19 to TRBJ2-7; possible D gene TRBD1, 6 bases. This CDR3 contains 14 residues. Germline V gives CDR1 LNHDA, CDR2 SQIVND (reference sequence). Trimming shortened V by 6 bases and J by 0 bases, and 12 bases separated the two germline ends. The CDR3 region has the DNA TGTGCCAGTAGAATCCGAGGGGGCTCCTACGAGCAGTACTTC. Protein sequence: CASRIRGGSYEQYF.

V and J are TRBV28 and TRBJ2-3; D may be TRBD1 (6 bases). This CDR3 is 14 amino acids long. The ends were cut back, 8 bases at V and 4 bases at J, with 16 bases in the middle. CDR1 and CDR2 (germline): MDHEN, SYDVKM. This CDR3 reads CASGTGGRSDTQYF. As DNA, the CDR3 is TGTGCCAGCGGAACTGGGGGCAGGTCAGATACGCAGTATTTT.

This clonotype has more than one count but fewer than ten. The rearrangement joins TRBV4-3 to TRBJ1-1; D remains ambiguous. V dropped 5 bases and J dropped 0 bases, with 10 bases sitting between them. The CDR3 is 14 amino acids. CDR1 LGHNA and CDR2 YSLEER come from the germline V gene. In DNA form, the CDR3 reads TGCGCCAGCAGCTTAGCCAGCATGAACACTGAAGCTTTCTTT. This translates into CASSLASMNTEAFF.

This clonotype was observed many times. The gene calls are TRBV7-2 and TRBJ2-1, with 7 bases lining up with TRBD1. The ends lost 5 bases at V and 12 bases at J; junction bases unmatched: 7. This CDR3 has 12 residues. Germline V gene sequence: CDR1 SGHTA, CDR2 FQGNSA. CDR3 sequence: CASSMDRMLQFF. The CDR3 DNA reads TGTGCCAGCAGCATGGACAGGATGTTGCAGTTCTTC.

This clonotype was detected ten times or more. This chain links TRBV19 with TRBJ2-7, with TRBD2 matching 8 bases. Germline CDR1 LNHDA, CDR2 SQIVND (reference sequence). V lost 5 bases, J lost 3 bases, and 3 bases stayed unmatched. CDR3 size: 13 residues. CDR3 in amino acids: CASSPGLGYEQYF. The CDR3 DNA follows: TGTGCCAGTAGTCCGGGACTAGGCTACGAGCAGTACTTC.

At least ten counts were recorded for this clonotype. V usage is TRBV5-1 and J usage is TRBJ2-3; TRBD1 aligns across 7 bases. The V gene end was trimmed by 4 bases and the J gene end by 6 bases; junction bases not matched to a gene: 5. CDR1 is SGHRS, CDR2 YFSETQ, per germline. The CDR3 runs to 13 residues. CDR3 in amino acids: CASSPGTVDTQYF. The CDR3 nucleotides read TGCGCCAGCAGCCCGGGGACAGTGGATACGCAGTATTTT.

The chain carries TRBV6-5 and TRBJ2-7; D is unclear. Germline CDR1 is MNHEY and CDR2 is SVGAGI. This CDR3 is built from 14 residues. V lost 2 bases and J lost 0, with 8 bases in between. DNA of the CDR3: TGTGCCAGCAGTTACGGGCAAAGCTCCTACGAGCAGTACTTC. It codes for CASSYGQSSYEQYF.

Here the CDR3 DNA reads TGTGCCAGCAGCTATAGCGGGAGAGGTGCAGATACGCAGTATTTT. Translated, it gives CASSYSGRGADTQYF. This sequence joins TRBV5-4 and TRBJ2-3, with 9 bases aligning to TRBD2. The CDR3 extends over 15 amino acids. Germline V CDR1 and CDR2: SGHNT, YYREEE (reference sequence). Losses at the gene ends were 3 bases for V and 4 bases for J; bases not matched to a gene: 6.

The rearrangement joins TRBV7-2 to TRBJ2-7; a weak D match, TRBD2 (5 bases). The CDR3 spans 12 residues. Trimming took off 5 bases at V and 2 bases at J, with 7 bases between the two ends. From germline, CDR1 is SGHTA and CDR2 FQGNSA. The CDR3 reads CASSGSAYEQYF. The CDR3 DNA follows: TGTGCCAGCAGCGGGAGTGCCTACGAGCAGTACTTC.

The sample holds many counts of this clonotype. This chain joins TRBV12-3 or TRBV12-4 and TRBJ2-7; 10 nucleotides align to TRBD1. V trimming: 4 bases; J trimming: 4 bases; junction bases outside the gene matches: 4. The CDR3 has 14 residues. CDR3 nucleotide sequence: TGTGCCAGCAGTTCGGACAGGGGGTTTTACGAGCAGTACTTC. Residues: CASSSDRGFYEQYF.

There are many counts of this clonotype. The chain has TRBV12-3 or TRBV12-4 and TRBJ1-2, with 7 positions matching TRBD1. The CDR3 runs 16 residues. V lost 5 bases to trimming and J lost 8 bases; unmatched junction nucleotides: 17. This chain's CDR3 is CASSLRGLQTGNGYTF. CDR3 DNA: TGTGCCAGCAGTCTACGGGGTCTGCAGACAGGGAACGGCTACACCTTC.